One sample yielded the 27 T cell receptor beta chains listed below, sequenced in a study of post-analysis software for immune sequencing data. Overall study findings and caveats: Among 5 or 6 TRBV segments more frequent in patients than controls were TRBV5-6, TRBV5-1 and TRBV20-1.

Included in the TCR beta cDNA libraries were unique molecular identifiers. Via MiXCR, TCRdb re-called the PCR reads, giving one row per CDR3 protein. This table has over 250,000 distinct CDR3 sequences, 36% appearing once. These receptors are not linked to any known antigen. Sequenced material: blood. Receptors were obtained from a girl under 18 with multiple sclerosis.

The rearrangement joins TRBV4-1 to TRBJ2-1; TRBD2 agrees at 15 bases. CDR1 and CDR2 from the germline V gene are MGHRA and YSYEKL. The CDR3 has 18 amino acids. V shed 1 base and J 7 bases; nucleotides not matched to a gene: 8. The CDR3 DNA follows: TGCGCCAGCAGCCAAGTAGATCTCGGACTAGCGGGGGGGAATGAGCAGTTCTTC. Its translation: CASSQVDLGLAGGNEQFF.

The chain is built from TRBV28 and TRBJ2-1; D perhaps matches TRBD2 (5 bases). The end of the DNA aligns better with TRBJ2-7, so the J call may be wrong. The germline CDR1 and CDR2 sequences are MDHEN and SYDVKM. The length of the CDR3 is 15 residues. The CDR3 sequence is CASSFGASSYNEQYF. In DNA, the CDR3 is TGTGCCAGCAGTTTTGGAGCTAGCTCCTACAATGAGCAGTACTTC.

The V gene is TRBV24-1, the J gene TRBJ2-2; 8 bases map to TRBD1. V was pared by 5 bases and J by 0 bases, with 7 bases of the junction left unmatched. Germline loops: CDR1 KGHDR, CDR2 SFDVKD. The CDR3 has 17 amino acids. CDR3 sequence reads: CATSVPPGQANTGELFF. The CDR3 bases are TGTGCCACCAGTGTCCCTCCGGGACAGGCGAACACCGGGGAGCTGTTTTTT.

J is TRBJ2-3 and V is TRBV5-6, with D perhaps matching TRBD1 or TRBD2 (6 bases each). The CDR3 contains 14 residues. The germline V and J ends were trimmed by 4 bases and 2 bases, with 11 bases remaining between them. Germline assignment: CDR1 SGHDT and CDR2 YYEEEE. DNA for the CDR3: TGTGCCAGCAGCGGGGGGCCGAACACAGATACGCAGTATTTT. Protein sequence: CASSGGPNTDTQYF.

V usage is TRBV20-1 and J usage is TRBJ2-1; 7 bases are a match to TRBD2. This CDR3 region has 12 residues. Germline lookup yields CDR1 DFQATT and CDR2 SNEGSKA (reference sequence). After removal of 7 bases from V and 8 bases from J, the junction contained 8 bases not matched to a gene. CDR3 residues: CSGTTSADEQFF. In DNA form, the CDR3 reads TGCAGTGGCACAACTAGCGCTGATGAGCAGTTCTTC.

This clonotype showed up many times. The rearrangement links TRBV5-1 to TRBJ2-5; D is perhaps TRBD1 (6 bases). This CDR3 has 14 residues. Trimming shortened V by 4 bases and J by 5 bases, and 15 bases separated the two germline ends. CDR1 is SGHRS, CDR2 YFSETQ, per germline. The CDR3 DNA reads as TGCGCCAGCAGCCCCCCAAGCCAGGGGGAGACCCAGTACTTC. Its translation is CASSPPSQGETQYF.

V is TRBV12-3 or TRBV12-4 and J is TRBJ1-4; D unresolved. Trimming cost V 8 bases and J 4 bases, with 8 bases left between them. This CDR3 comprises 12 residues. The CDR3 nucleotides are TGTGCCAGCGGTCCCCGTAATGAAAAACTGTTTTTT. Translating it yields CASGPRNEKLFF.

This clonotype was seen ten or more times. The rearrangement links TRBV15 to TRBJ1-5; D is uncertain. Per germline, CDR1 LNHNV and CDR2 YYDKDF (reference sequence). The CDR3 is 16 amino acids. Trimming cost V 0 bases and J 7 bases, with 16 bases left between them. The DNA for the CDR3 is TGTGCCACCAGCAGAGATATGATATCGTTCGAACAGCCCCAGCATTTT. It is translated as CATSRDMISFEQPQHF.

The chain links TRBV6-5 to TRBJ2-1; 7 bases fit TRBD2. The CDR3 sequence is 14 residues long. The trim removed 2 bases at V and 4 bases at J, leaving 2 bases unmatched. Germline V gene sequence: CDR1 MNHEY, CDR2 SVGAGI. CDR3 region: CASSYKLAYNEQFF. For the CDR3, the DNA is TGTGCCAGCAGTTACAAACTAGCGTACAATGAGCAGTTCTTC.

With regard to this clonotype: This clone may be a read error of a much larger clone one base away. Here the CDR3 omits its conserved ending phenylalanine or tryptophan, so a read error is the likely source. The chain carries TRBV5-1 and TRBJ2-3; D is uncertain. V was clipped by 6 bases and J by 2 bases, with 4 bases between them. Germline V gives CDR1 SGHRS, CDR2 YFSETQ. CDR3 length equals 11 residues. The CDR3 loop reads CASKATDTQYC. In nucleotides, the CDR3 is TGCGCCAGCAAGGCCACAGATACGCAGTATTGT.

This clonotype has at least ten counts. This chain links TRBV15 with TRBJ2-5; tentatively, D is TRBD1 or TRBD2 (5 bases each). Trimming took off 11 bases at V and 1 base at J, with 11 bases between the two ends. Germline V gene lookup returns CDR1 LNHNV and CDR2 YYDKDF (reference sequence). This CDR3 has 12 amino acids. In nucleotides, the CDR3 is TGTGCCTTTGGGGACGTCCAAGAGACCCAGTACTTC. This encodes CAFGDVQETQYF. Complete variable domain (other parts from reference TRBV15 and TRBJ2-5): DAMVIQNPRYQVTQFGKPVTLSCSQTLNHNVMYWYQQKSSQAPKLLFHYYDKDFNNEADTPDNFQSRRPNTSFCFLDIRSPGLGDTAMYLCAFGDVQETQYFGPGTRLLVL.

CDR3: CSARDRRGLGIHEQFF. The DNA for the CDR3 is TGCAGTGCTAGAGATCGGAGGGGGTTGGGGATCCATGAGCAGTTCTTC. The chain is built from TRBV20-1 and TRBJ2-1; tentatively, D is TRBD1 or TRBD2 (6 bases each). This CDR3 has 16 amino acids. V lost 0 bases and J lost 8, with 20 bases in between. Germline CDR1 and CDR2: DFQATT and SNEGSKA (reference sequence).

The chain uses TRBV29-1 and TRBJ2-1; 10 bases line up with TRBD2. Germline V lookup: CDR1 SQVTM, CDR2 ANQGSEA. The CDR3 sequence is 13 residues long. V shed 7 bases and J 6 bases; nucleotides not matched to a gene: 6. The CDR3 region is CSAMGLASNEQFF. The DNA for the CDR3 is TGCAGCGCAATGGGACTAGCGAGCAATGAGCAGTTCTTC.

This chain connects TRBV24-1 to TRBJ1-1; D unclear. The CDR3 runs 13 residues. The germline gives CDR1 KGHDR, CDR2 SFDVKD. The ends were cut back, 2 bases at V and 1 base at J, with 4 bases in the middle. CDR3 DNA sequence: TGTGCCACCAGTGATTGGGAGAACACTGAAGCTTTCTTT. Translation: CATSDWENTEAFF.

This clonotype was recorded many times. The CDR3: CASRPRGGLYGYTF. The CDR3 nucleotides are TGTGCCAGCAGGCCTAGAGGGGGGCTCTATGGCTACACCTTC. This sequence joins TRBV27 and TRBJ1-2, with D perhaps TRBD1 (6 bases). The germline V gene has CDR1 MNHEY and CDR2 SMNVEV (reference sequence). Trimming left V 6 bases short and J 4 bases short, with 15 bases between. The length of the CDR3 is 14 residues.

V and J are TRBV4-3 and TRBJ2-4; TRBD2 matches 7 bases. J gave up 7 bases and V 4 bases, and 13 bases lay outside the gene matches. This CDR3 has 16 residues. The germline CDR1 and CDR2 sequences are LGHNA and YSLEER. The CDR3 loop is CASSLTIRTRNNIQYF. CDR3 nucleotides: TGCGCCAGCAGCCTCACAATTCGGACTAGGAATAACATTCAGTACTTC.

At least ten counts were recorded for this clonotype. The chain joins TRBV18 to TRBJ1-1; 7 positions agree with TRBD1. The CDR3 spans 16 residues. V dropped 3 bases and J dropped 0; count of bases not matched to a gene: 7. The germline gives CDR1 KGHSH, CDR2 LQKENI. CDR3: CASSPPGQLMNTEAFF. DNA of the CDR3: TGTGCCAGCTCACCCCCGGGACAGCTGATGAACACTGAAGCTTTCTTT.

The rearrangement joins TRBV12-3 or TRBV12-4 to TRBJ2-1; no clear D. This CDR3 spans 16 amino acids. V was shortened by 5 bases and J by 0 bases, with 14 bases between the two germline ends. DNA of the CDR3: TGTGCCAGCAGTGTGGACGGGCTCGTCTCCTACAATGAGCAGTTCTTC. Protein product: CASSVDGLVSYNEQFF.

This clonotype was seen repeatedly, ten times or more. The chain employs TRBV7-6 and TRBJ2-3; tentative D call: TRBD2 (5 bases). CDR3 length: 15 residues. Trimming shortened V by 0 bases and J by 1 base, and 8 bases separated the two germline ends. The germline CDR1 and CDR2 sequences are SGHVS and FNYEAQ. The CDR3 DNA follows: TGTGCCAGCAGCTTAGCGGGAGTAGGCACAGATACGCAGTATTTT. Its protein is CASSLAGVGTDTQYF.

There are a few counts of this clonotype. The rearrangement links TRBV20-1 to TRBJ2-1, with D perhaps matching TRBD2 (6 bases). CDR1 and CDR2 (germline): DFQATT, SNEGSKA (reference sequence). Trimming removed 4 bases at V and 2 bases at J, with 18 bases between. This CDR3 has 16 amino acids. The chain's CDR3 is CSAIPGTGVTYNEQFF. CDR3 nucleotide sequence: TGCAGTGCTATCCCGGGGACGGGAGTTACCTACAATGAGCAGTTCTTC.

This clonotype was recorded at least ten times. This chain uses TRBV5-1 with TRBJ2-1; D uncertain. V was shortened by 0 bases and J by 10 bases, with 11 bases between the two germline ends. Germline V gene sequence: CDR1 SGHRS, CDR2 YFSETQ. The CDR3 runs to 13 residues. This chain's CDR3 is CASSLVRNREQFF. CDR3 sequence (DNA): TGCGCCAGCAGCTTGGTCCGGAATAGAGAGCAGTTCTTC.

This clonotype has a count of ten or more. The chain employs TRBV10-3 and TRBJ2-1; 13 bases map to TRBD2. The CDR3 is 15 amino acids. V lost 9 bases to trimming and J lost 9 bases; unmatched junction nucleotides: 11. Per germline, CDR1 ENHRY and CDR2 SYGVKD. The CDR3 DNA reads as TGTGCCATTAGTCAGGCACTAGCGGGAGGGAGTGAGCAGTTCTTC. It yields the protein CAISQALAGGSEQFF.

This chain joins TRBV10-3 and TRBJ1-5; 7 bases fit TRBD1. The germline V gene encodes CDR1 ENHRY and CDR2 SYGVKD. V lost 1 base and J lost 6; bases outside the gene matches: 3. This CDR3 is 14 amino acids long. CDR3 in amino acids: CAISELTGSQPQHF. The CDR3 bases are TGTGCCATCAGTGAGTTGACAGGGTCTCAGCCCCAGCATTTT.

With regard to this clonotype: This may be a read error, as it is one base from a much larger clone. The rearrangement joins TRBV10-2 to TRBJ2-3; D is uncertain. V was clipped by 8 bases and J by 11 bases, with 17 bases between them. Germline V gene lookup returns CDR1 WSHSY and CDR2 SAAADI. This CDR3 region has 12 residues. In nucleotides, the CDR3 is TGCGCCAGCGGTGCGGACCCGTTAAGGCAGTATTTT. Translated: CASGADPLRQYF.

On this clonotype itself: One junction end disagrees with the germline gene, perhaps due to a read error. V and J are TRBV20-1 and TRBJ2-1; TRBD2 is a possible D gene (5 bases). The CDR3 consists of 13 residues. CDR1 is DFQATT and CDR2 is SNEGSKA in the germline V gene (reference sequence). The CDR3 nucleotides read TGCGGTGCCAGAGGGAGCTCCTACAATGAGCAGTTCTTC. Encoded protein: CGARGSSYNEQFF.

The chain employs TRBV27 and TRBJ2-3; 11 nucleotides agree with TRBD2. CDR3 length: 18 amino acids. Germline V CDR1 and CDR2: MNHEY, SMNVEV (reference sequence). J lost 2 bases, V lost 3 bases, and 10 bases had no gene match. CDR3 bases: TGTGCCAGCAGTTTCCTCCCTTTGACTAGCGGGATCACAGATACGCAGTATTTT. Translating it yields CASSFLPLTSGITDTQYF.

This clonotype was counted a few times. The V and J genes are TRBV14 and TRBJ2-5; D might be TRBD1 (5 bases). The V gene's germline CDR1 is SGHDN and CDR2 FVKESK. This CDR3 comprises 13 residues. The V end was cut by 1 base, the J end by 9 bases, with 12 bases between. The CDR3 protein is CASSQGSKGAQYF. In DNA form, the CDR3 reads TGTGCCAGCAGCCAAGGCTCCAAAGGGGCCCAGTACTTC.